The rows below give T cell receptor beta chains drawn from one sample of a study of cytomegalovirus exposure and HLA in healthy donors. Sequenced by immunoSEQ multiplex PCR; TCRdb stores in-frame clones only, minus some. The table shows about 150,000 clones, with approximately 9% occurring only once. Sequenced: PBMCs. The receptors shown here come from a woman aged 40 to 49 in good health and CMV-seropositive. The CDR3 runs from the conserved cysteine through the conserved F or W. A D gene is named only where the DNA matches it firmly. Size values are once, few and many counts, or a class for expanded clones, and some rows have none.

clone_size	v_call	cdr3_length	d_call	j_call	cdr3_aa	cdr3_nt
-	TRBV2	15	TRBD2	TRBJ2-7	CASSSSGVNSYEQYF	TGTGCCAGCAGCTCTAGCGGAGTGAACTCCTACGAGCAGTACTTC
few	TRBV7-9	13	-	TRBJ2-3	CASSQRSTDTQYF	TGTGCCAGCAGCCAGCGGAGCACAGATACGCAGTATTTT
-	TRBV2	15	-	TRBJ1-5	CASSVGGSGNQPQHF	TGTGCCAGCAGTGTCGGGGGGTCGGGCAATCAGCCCCAGCATTTT
few	TRBV5-1	13	-	TRBJ1-1	CASSNEENTEAFF	TGCGCCAGCAGCAATGAGGAGAACACTGAAGCTTTCTTT
-	TRBV29-1	16	-	TRBJ1-1	CSVEKFHLSRGTEAFF	TGCAGCGTTGAGAAGTTTCACCTTTCAAGGGGAACTGAAGCTTTCTTT
-	TRBV9	16	TRBD2	TRBJ2-7	CASSPHPWGEGYEQYF	TGTGCCAGCAGCCCCCACCCCTGGGGGGAGGGCTACGAGCAGTACTTC
few	TRBV7-2	14	-	TRBJ2-2	CASSFGQNTGELFF	TGTGCCAGCAGCTTTGGACAGAACACCGGGGAGCTGTTTTTT
-	TRBV19	15	-	TRBJ1-4	CASSKRTSWGEKLFF	TGTGCCAGTAGTAAGCGGACCTCTTGGGGTGAAAAACTGTTTTTT
-	TRBV7-9	16	-	TRBJ2-2	CASTPFVASNTGELFF	TGTGCCAGCACCCCATTCGTCGCGTCGAACACCGGGGAGCTGTTTTTT
-	TRBV7-8	15	-	TRBJ2-7	CASSFSGPNTYEQYF	TGTGCCAGCAGCTTCTCAGGCCCAAACACCTACGAGCAGTACTTC
-	TRBV5-1	14	TRBD2	TRBJ2-3	CASSSRGASDTQYF	TGCGCCAGCAGCTCGCGGGGGGCATCAGATACGCAGTATTTT
few	TRBV2	19	-	TRBJ1-5	CASSDYGGALIEVDQPQHF	TGTGCCAGCAGTGATTATGGAGGGGCACTAATCGAGGTCGATCAGCCCCAGCATTTT
-	TRBV19	15	TRBD1	TRBJ1-6	CASSTRQGPNSPLHF	TGTGCCAGTAGTACACGACAGGGTCCTAATTCACCCCTCCACTTT
few	TRBV7-2	15	-	TRBJ2-3	CASSLSARDTDTQYF	TGTGCCAGCAGCTTATCAGCCAGGGACACAGATACGCAGTATTTT
few	TRBV5-1	13	-	TRBJ2-2	CASRQDPTGELFF	TGCGCCAGCAGACAGGACCCCACCGGGGAGCTGTTTTTT
-	TRBV6-1	12	-	TRBJ2-7	CASSQGSYEQYF	TGTGCCAGCTCACAGGGCTCCTACGAGCAGTACTTC
-	TRBV7-9	15	TRBD1	TRBJ1-6	CASSPGRQGGSPLHF	TGTGCCAGCAGCCCCGGTCGACAGGGAGGCTCACCCCTCCACTTT
few	TRBV4-2	18	TRBD2	TRBJ2-2	CASSQVISGGANTGELFF	TGTGCCAGCAGCCAAGTGATTTCGGGGGGGGCGAACACCGGGGAGCTGTTTTTT
-	TRBV2	16	-	TRBJ1-2	CASSPQGGAQVYGYTF	TGTGCCAGCAGCCCCCAAGGTGGGGCGCAGGTATATGGCTACACCTTC
few	TRBV4-2	16	-	TRBJ1-2	CASSQEVGGVNYGYTF	TGTGCCAGCAGCCAAGAAGTGGGGGGGGTTAACTATGGCTACACCTTC
-	TRBV6-4	16	TRBD2	TRBJ2-3	CASSALAGGSTDTQYF	TGTGCCAGCAGTGCCCTAGCGGGGGGCAGCACAGATACGCAGTATTTT
few	TRBV5-1	15	TRBD2	TRBJ2-1	CASSPSGGPRVEQFF	TGCGCCAGCAGCCCAAGCGGGGGTCCTAGGGTTGAGCAGTTCTTC
few	TRBV4-1	15	-	TRBJ2-5	CASSQVSQGGETQYF	TGCGCCAGCAGCCAAGTGTCCCAGGGGGGCGAGACCCAGTACTTC
-	TRBV27	15	TRBD1	TRBJ2-7	CASSPSRDRAYEQYF	TGTGCCAGCAGTCCTTCCCGGGACAGGGCATACGAGCAGTACTTC
-	TRBV5-1	14	TRBD1	TRBJ1-1	CASSSRQGQGEAFF	TGCGCCAGCAGCTCTAGACAGGGTCAAGGTGAAGCTTTCTTT
few	TRBV6-1	13	TRBD1	TRBJ1-2	CASSVDRQNGYTF	TGTGCCAGCAGTGTGGACAGGCAGAATGGCTACACCTTC
-	TRBV15	15	TRBD1	TRBJ1-1	CATSRARGPNTEAFF	TGTGCCACCAGCAGGGCCAGGGGGCCGAACACTGAAGCTTTCTTT
-	TRBV15	13	TRBD1	TRBJ1-5	CATSPGGGQPQHF	TGTGCCACCAGCCCAGGGGGAGGTCAGCCCCAGCATTTT
few	TRBV7-2	17	TRBD2	TRBJ2-3	CASSLAVAGSSTDTQYF	TGTGCCAGCAGCTTAGCGGTAGCGGGGAGCTCCACAGATACGCAGTATTTT
-	TRBV5-4	13	-	TRBJ2-3	CASSLGRADTQYF	TGTGCCAGCAGCTTGGGGAGGGCAGATACGCAGTATTTT
few	TRBV15	16	-	TRBJ2-1	CATSRGFDTRNNEQFF	TGTGCCACCAGCAGAGGGTTCGACACCAGGAACAATGAGCAGTTCTTC
-	TRBV7-2	16	TRBD1	TRBJ1-5	CASSSTGTGGNQPQHF	TGTGCCAGCAGCTCGACCGGGACAGGAGGCAATCAGCCCCAGCATTTT
few	TRBV29-1	16	-	TRBJ2-5	CSAHAGWGNIQETQYF	TGCAGCGCCCACGCGGGATGGGGGAATATACAAGAGACCCAGTACTTC
-	TRBV7-9	14	TRBD1	TRBJ2-7	CASSDSDRDHEQYF	TGTGCCAGCAGCGACTCGGACAGGGACCACGAGCAGTACTTC
few	TRBV2	14	-	TRBJ1-6	CASSFGGQGSPLHF	TGTGCCAGCAGTTTCGGAGGGCAGGGTTCACCCCTCCACTTT
-	TRBV5-5	14	TRBD1	TRBJ1-4	CASSDRGYDEKLFF	TGTGCCAGCAGCGACAGGGGGTATGATGAAAAACTGTTTTTT
few	TRBV5-1	14	-	TRBJ2-2	CASSLDEITGELFF	TGCGCCAGCAGCTTGGACGAGATCACCGGGGAGCTGTTTTTT
-	TRBV6-5	14	-	TRBJ1-2	CASTKGGGNYGYTF	TGTGCCAGCACTAAAGGGGGGGGTAACTATGGCTACACCTTC
-	TRBV11-3	13	-	TRBJ2-4	CASSFGISGIQYF	TGTGCCAGCAGCTTTGGCATTTCGGGCATTCAGTACTTC
-	TRBV7-2	13	-	TRBJ2-1	CASSLGGQRRQFF	TGTGCCAGCAGCTTAGGGGGACAACGTAGACAGTTCTTC
few	TRBV5-1	17	-	TRBJ2-1	CASSLVRGGETYNEQFF	TGCGCCAGCAGCTTGGTTCGCGGGGGCGAAACCTACAATGAGCAGTTCTTC
once	TRBV7-2	10	-	TRBJ2-7	CASSSYEQYF	TGTGCCAGCAGCTCGTACGAGCAGTACTTC
few	TRBV4-1	13	-	TRBJ1-1	CASSQGADTEAFF	TGCGCCAGCAGCCAAGGCGCGGACACTGAAGCTTTCTTT
-	TRBV11-3	12	TRBD1	TRBJ1-2	CASSPRQGRATF	TGTGCCAGCAGCCCTCGACAGGGGCGCGCCACCTTC
-	TRBV6-1	13	-	TRBJ1-1	CASSVGEGTEAFF	TGTGCCAGCAGTGTAGGGGAGGGCACTGAAGCTTTCTTT
-	TRBV5-1	15	TRBD1	TRBJ2-1	CASSLAGQGDFVQFF	TGCGCCAGCAGCTTGGCGGGACAGGGTGACTTTGTGCAGTTCTTC
few	TRBV5-1	18	-	TRBJ1-1	CASSPILQGSSMNTEAFF	TGCGCCAGCAGCCCCATCCTACAGGGTAGTTCTATGAACACTGAAGCTTTCTTT
few	TRBV16	16	TRBD1	TRBJ1-6	CASSQSRRQGNSPLHF	TGTGCCAGCAGCCAATCTAGGAGACAGGGGAATTCACCCCTCCACTTT
-	TRBV25-1	15	TRBD1	TRBJ2-7	CASSFLDDRDYEQYF	TGTGCCAGCAGTTTCCTCGATGACAGGGACTACGAGCAGTACTTC
few	TRBV6-5	14	TRBD1	TRBJ2-1	CASIGGSFSNEQFF	TGTGCCAGCATAGGGGGCTCTTTCTCCAATGAGCAGTTCTTC
-	TRBV5-4	18	TRBD2	TRBJ2-3	CASSLASGLAGVRDTQYF	TGTGCCAGCAGCTTGGCCTCGGGACTAGCGGGGGTACGAGATACGCAGTATTTT
-	TRBV13	13	-	TRBJ1-2	CASSLGGVNGYTF	TGTGCCAGCAGCTTAGGAGGGGTTAATGGCTACACCTTC
few	TRBV5-1	14	-	TRBJ2-5	CASSLGLREETQYF	TGCGCCAGCAGCCTAGGTCTCCGAGAAGAGACCCAGTACTTC
few	TRBV4-1	15	-	TRBJ2-2	CASSRQGKNTGELFF	TGCGCCAGCAGCCGCCAGGGGAAGAACACCGGGGAGCTGTTTTTT